A selection of T cell receptor beta chains follows, all from one sample in a study of radiation and T cells in renal cell carcinoma. Generated by immunoSEQ multiplex PCR, the TCRdb table keeps only in-frame clones and is missing some. This repertoire shows roughly 130,000 clones, nearly 90% found once; its top ten account for 12%. Material: blood, obtained from a patient whose treatment included radiotherapy and nephrectomy. The receptor set was obtained from a woman between 45 and 60 years old with renal cell carcinoma. Each CDR3 is given with its conserved first and last residue. The order of the fields is J gene, D gene, V gene, CDR3 length, clone size, CDR3 DNA, CDR3 protein. A D gene is named only where the DNA matches it firmly. Only part of the rows carry a size: once, few, many, or a class if the clone is expanded.

TRBJ2-3 . TRBV5-1 16 . TGCGCCAGCAGCTCCTTGACGGGTTCGGGCACAGATACGCAGTATTTT CASSSLTGSGTDTQYF
TRBJ2-7 . TRBV19 14 . TGTGCCAGTAGTCCCGACACCATAACCTACGAGCAGTACTTC CASSPDTITYEQYF
TRBJ2-3 TRBD2 TRBV6-1 15 . TGTGCCACCTGGGGAGGGCAGAGATACACAGATACGCAGTATTTT CATWGGQRYTDTQYF
TRBJ2-1 . TRBV19 15 . TGTGCCAGTAGTATAGGATCGAGACAGGCAGGTGAGCAGTTCTTC CASSIGSRQAGEQFF
TRBJ1-6 . TRBV7-8 16 . TGTGCCAGCAGCTTAGAGAGGGGAAATTTGAATTCACCCCTCCACTTT CASSLERGNLNSPLHF
TRBJ1-3 TRBD1 TRBV6-5 14 . TGTGCCAGCAGTTTAGACAGGGCGGCAAACACCATATATTTT CASSLDRAANTIYF
TRBJ1-4 TRBD1 TRBV2 15 . TGTGCCAGCAGTGGGGACAGGACAGGGGGCGAAAAACTGTTTTTT CASSGDRTGGEKLFF
TRBJ2-5 . TRBV9 15 . TGTGCCAGCAGCGTAACGAACAGGGAGAGAGAGACCCAGTACTTC CASSVTNRERETQYF
TRBJ1-4 . TRBV11-2 17 once TGTGCCAGCAGCTCAGTCGGAAGTAGACTGGAGGGTGAAAAACTGTTTTTT CASSSVGSRLEGEKLFF
TRBJ2-5 . TRBV2 12 . TGTGCCAGCAATCTTGGCGGGGAGACCCAGTACTTC CASNLGGETQYF
TRBJ2-1 . TRBV10-3 13 . TGTGCCATCAAAAGGGGGGTTAGCGATGAGCAGTTCTTC CAIKRGVSDEQFF
TRBJ1-1 . TRBV19 12 . TGTGCCAGCGGGACACACGATCTTCAAGCTTTCTTT CASGTHDLQAFF
TRBJ1-1 . TRBV4-1 12 . TGCGCCAGCACCTCTATGAACACTGAAGCTTTCTTT CASTSMNTEAFF
TRBJ1-5 . TRBV7-9 15 . TGTGCCAGCAGCTTGACTGGACAGAACAATCAGCCCCAGCATTTT CASSLTGQNNQPQHF
TRBJ2-5 . TRBV7-3 13 . TGTGCCAGCAGCTGGGACTTTTCGGGGACCCAGTACTTC CASSWDFSGTQYF
TRBJ1-4 . TRBV2 16 . TGTGCCAGCAGGAGGGGAAGGGTAGGAGGACGGGAAAAACTGTTTTTT CASRRGRVGGREKLFF